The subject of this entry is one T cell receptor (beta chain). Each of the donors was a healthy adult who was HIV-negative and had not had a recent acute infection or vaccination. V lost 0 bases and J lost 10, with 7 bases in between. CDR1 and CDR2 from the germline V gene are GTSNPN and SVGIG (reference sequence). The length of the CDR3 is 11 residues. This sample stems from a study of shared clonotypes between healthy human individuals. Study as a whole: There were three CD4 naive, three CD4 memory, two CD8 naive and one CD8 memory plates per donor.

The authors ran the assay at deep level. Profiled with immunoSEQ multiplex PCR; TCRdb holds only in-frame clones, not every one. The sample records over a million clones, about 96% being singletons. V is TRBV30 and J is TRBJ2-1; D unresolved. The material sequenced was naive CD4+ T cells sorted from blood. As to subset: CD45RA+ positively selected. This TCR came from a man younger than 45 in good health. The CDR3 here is CAWSVSTEQFF. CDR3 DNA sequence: TGTGCCTGGAGTGTCTCGACCGAGCAGTTCTTC.